The clone carrying this T cell receptor (beta chain) was seen just once. The antigen remains unidentified. Germline CDR1 MNHEY, CDR2 SVGAGI. Trimming stripped 2 bases from V and 6 bases from J, with 14 bases between. The CDR3 has 15 amino acids. This PCR relied on a set of 60 Vbeta primers and 13 Jbeta primers. Sequenced by immunoSEQ multiplex PCR; TCRdb stores in-frame clones only, minus some. The table includes 50,000 to 55,000 clones, roughly 60% detected once. This sample stems from a study of cytomegalovirus exposure and HLA in healthy donors. Findings and limits, study-wide: In vitro assays verified that a few CMV-associated chains recognized CMV antigens specifically. The study flagged about 150 TCR beta chains as cytomegalovirus-associated. Whilst most TCR sequences proved rare, a subset of public TCRs occurred across many donors. A later look showed TCR association rates differing by HLA locus, highest for DRB1 and lowest for HLA-C.

The receptor comes from a human donor in good health. The V and J genes are TRBV6-5 and TRBJ1-5; D gene uncertain. Sequenced sample: PBMCs. Written as DNA, the CDR3 is TGTGCCAGCAGTTACACCGGGTCTTCCTCTCAGCCCCAGCATTTT. Amino acids: CASSYTGSSSQPQHF.